This TCR beta chain was sequenced in a study of blood T cells in healthy people across ages. Study-wide background: About one barcoded beta molecule per two T cells was the capture yield of template switching. Study conclusions and caveats: Among T cells, TCR beta diversity per million cells dropped roughly linearly as age rose.

This clonotype came up many times. Its antigen is undetermined. CDR1 is MNHNS and CDR2 is SASEGT in the germline V gene. The ends were cut back, 0 bases at V and 1 base at J, with 6 bases in the middle. The CDR3 has 14 residues. For the second PCR, which ran for about 7 to 11 cycles, a sample-barcoded 5' primer and a J-beta primer mix were used. TCRdb used MiXCR to reprocess the 5' RACE reads, holding one entry per CDR3 protein. The table lists hundreds of thousands of distinct CDR3 sequences, about 30% of them singletons, with approximately 15% in the top ten. This clonotype was sampled from a woman older than 75 in good health. Input material: blood. This chain links TRBV6-1 with TRBJ1-1; D is ambiguous. The CDR3 reads CASSEAQPNTEAFF. The CDR3 coding sequence is TGTGCCAGCAGTGAAGCCCAGCCGAACACTGAAGCTTTCTTT.